The 18 T cell receptor beta chains below all came from one sample that was sequenced in a study of CD8+ T cells in alopecia areata (dated by TCRdb to about 2018). Receptor amplification or capture employed the immunoSEQ multiplex PCR assay. For TCR sequencing, RNA was extracted from every sample and reverse transcribed into cDNA to serve as template. Not all clones reach the TCRdb copy of this immuneACCESS table, which keeps in-frame sequences only. Checked studies attribute under half of the gap to unresolved V genes and leave the rest unexplained. For this sample the table gives about 110,000 clones, of which under 60% were detected only once. The ten largest make up 23% of the sample. Sequencing was carried out using NKG2D-low CD8+ T cells sorted from blood. This specimen's cell subset or site label, interpreted: sorted CD8+ NKG2D-low blood T cells. These receptors were obtained from a human donor with alopecia areata.

The sample holds one count of this clone. This chain uses TRBV19 with TRBJ2-2; 7 bases are a match to TRBD1. Germline values: CDR1 LNHDA, CDR2 SQIVND (reference sequence). This CDR3 has 14 amino acids. J lost 3 bases, V lost 5 bases, and 3 bases had no gene match. The CDR3 protein is CASSLQGDTGELFF. CDR3 sequence (DNA): TGTGCCAGTAGTCTCCAGGGGGACACCGGGGAGCTGTTTTTT.

In nucleotides, the CDR3 is TGTGCCAGCAGTTTAGGTTCTAGCGGAGCGGATGAGCAGTTCTTC. This encodes CASSLGSSGADEQFF. The V gene is TRBV27, the J gene TRBJ2-1, with 7 bases identical to TRBD2. Germline CDR1 MNHEY, CDR2 SMNVEV (reference sequence). This CDR3 spans 15 amino acids. The V segment lost 2 bases and the J segment 8 bases; nucleotides outside the gene matches: 9.

The V call is TRBV4-1, the J call TRBJ2-7; possibly TRBD1 for D (5 bases). V was clipped by 3 bases and J by 3 bases, with 12 bases between them. The CDR3 loop spans 14 amino acids. The germline gives CDR1 MGHRA, CDR2 YSYEKL. This CDR3 is CASSQKDRLYEQYF. CDR3 bases: TGCGCCAGCAGCCAGAAAGACAGACTCTACGAGCAGTACTTC.

The V gene is TRBV2, the J gene TRBJ1-2, with D unresolved. Trimming shortened V by 4 bases and J by 4 bases, and 7 bases separated the two germline ends. This CDR3 spans 12 amino acids. Germline V gene data show CDR1 as SNHLY and CDR2 as FYNNEI. The chain's CDR3 is CASSGRSYGYTF. CDR3 sequence (DNA): TGTGCCAGCAGTGGCAGATCCTATGGCTACACCTTC.

The chain joins TRBV2 to TRBJ2-1, with 10 bases identical to TRBD2. This CDR3 contains 14 residues. The germline CDR1 and CDR2 sequences are SNHLY and FYNNEI. Trimming at V came to 6 bases and at J to 4 bases, leaving 3 bases not matched to a gene. The CDR3 coding sequence is TGTGCCAGCAGAAGCGGGAGGGCTTACAATGAGCAGTTCTTC. Encoded protein: CASRSGRAYNEQFF.

This clone was seen more than once but under ten times. The chain carries TRBV2 and TRBJ2-1, with D uncertain. V gave up 2 bases and J gave up 0 bases, with 11 bases separating them. The CDR3 is made up of 16 amino acids. Germline V CDR1 and CDR2: SNHLY, FYNNEI. In DNA, the CDR3 is TGTGCCAGCAGTGAACCGGCGGAGAGCTCCTACAATGAGCAGTTCTTC. It encodes CASSEPAESSYNEQFF.

The chain couples TRBV15 to TRBJ1-3; D not certain. The CDR3 loop spans 12 amino acids. Germline CDR1 is LNHNV and CDR2 is YYDKDF (reference sequence). V dropped 7 bases and J dropped 4 bases, with 8 bases sitting between them. This CDR3 reads CATTGYGNTIYF. CDR3 DNA sequence: TGTGCCACCACAGGTTACGGAAACACCATATATTTT.

This rearrangement joins TRBV19 to TRBJ2-7, with 9 bases fitting TRBD1. V was clipped by 3 bases and J by 1 base; unmatched bases: 1. CDR1 is LNHDA, CDR2 SQIVND, per germline (reference sequence). The CDR3 is made up of 14 amino acids. The CDR3 DNA follows: TGTGCCAGTAGTATGGGACAGGGATCCTACGAGCAGTACTTC. Translation: CASSMGQGSYEQYF.

The chain uses TRBV5-1 and TRBJ1-1; D not resolved. The V gene's germline CDR1 is SGHRS and CDR2 YFSETQ. V shed 2 bases and J shed 1 base, with 9 bases lying between them. The CDR3 has 14 residues. The CDR3 here is CASSFFLGNTEAFF. CDR3 in DNA: TGCGCCAGCAGCTTTTTCCTTGGGAACACTGAAGCTTTCTTT. The full variable domain, its missing parts supplied by reference TRBV5-1 and TRBJ1-1, is KAGVTQTPRYLIKTRGQQVTLSCSPISGHRSVSWYQQTPGQGLQFLFEYFSETQRNKGNFPGRFSGRQFSNSRSEMNVSTLELGDSALYLCASSFFLGNTEAFFGQGTRLTVV.

The chain couples TRBV2 to TRBJ2-3; TRBD2 is a possible D gene (7 bases). V was shortened by 2 bases and J by 3 bases, with 12 bases between the two germline ends. Germline V CDR1 and CDR2: SNHLY, FYNNEI. This CDR3 contains 15 residues. In DNA form, the CDR3 reads TGTGCCAGCAGTGAAACCAGCGGGACAACAGATACGCAGTATTTT. This sequence encodes CASSETSGTTDTQYF.

V usage is TRBV13 and J usage is TRBJ1-2, with D unresolved. Germline V gene data show CDR1 as PRHDT and CDR2 as FYEKMQ (reference sequence). This CDR3 contains 14 residues. The V and J ends lost 0 bases and 8 bases respectively, with 13 bases between them. CDR3 in DNA: TGTGCCAGCAGCTTAGGTCGGTCCCTTAGGGGCTACACCTTC. As protein: CASSLGRSLRGYTF.

V and J are TRBV7-3 and TRBJ1-1; no firm D call. This CDR3 spans 10 amino acids. The germline V gene has CDR1 SGHTA and CDR2 FQGTGA. Trimming took off 2 bases at V and 9 bases at J, with 4 bases between the two ends. CDR3 DNA sequence: TGTGCCAGCAGCTTATTCAAAGCTTTCTTT. This translates into CASSLFKAFF.

This rearrangement joins TRBV5-1 to TRBJ2-6, with D uncertain. The CDR3 totals 17 residues. The ends were cut back, 1 base at V and 4 bases at J, with 15 bases in the middle. CDR1 is SGHRS and CDR2 is YFSETQ in the germline V gene. This CDR3 is CASSLTLNPGGANVLTF. The CDR3 DNA reads TGCGCCAGCAGCTTGACTTTAAATCCCGGGGGGGCCAACGTCCTGACTTTC.

The chain links TRBV15 to TRBJ2-1; 8 nucleotides line up with TRBD1. CDR1 LNHNV and CDR2 YYDKDF come from the germline V gene (reference sequence). The CDR3 runs to 14 residues. Losses at the gene ends were 0 bases for V and 8 bases for J; bases not matched to a gene: 3. The CDR3 DNA follows: TGTGCCACCAGCAGAGACAGGGGGCTAGATGAGCAGTTCTTC. This sequence encodes CATSRDRGLDEQFF.

The V and J genes are TRBV2 and TRBJ2-1; TRBD1 might be the D (6 bases). The germline V gene encodes CDR1 SNHLY and CDR2 FYNNEI. Trimming took 8 bases from V and 6 from J, leaving 17 bases between them. This CDR3 is built from 14 residues. CDR3 amino acids: CASLGWADSNEQFF. As DNA, the CDR3 is TGTGCCAGCTTAGGGTGGGCGGACAGCAATGAGCAGTTCTTC.

This clone has just a few counts. J is TRBJ2-5 and V is TRBV7-9; possible D gene TRBD2, 5 bases. CDR1 is SEHNR and CDR2 is FQNEAQ in the germline V gene (reference sequence). The CDR3 totals 13 residues. V was shortened by 4 bases and J by 7 bases, with 13 bases between the two germline ends. The CDR3 loop reads CASSSVREGTQYF. The CDR3 coding sequence is TGTGCCAGCAGCTCCGTACGGGAAGGGACCCAGTACTTC.

The V gene is TRBV5-6, the J gene TRBJ2-7, with a possible D match to TRBD2 (6 bases). The V gene lost 1 base and the J gene lost 6 bases, with 11 bases spanning the gap. This CDR3 comprises 13 residues. Germline CDR1 and CDR2: SGHDT and YYEEEE. The DNA for the CDR3 is TGTGCCAGCAGCTTGCGGGAGTATACCGAGCAGTACTTC. As protein: CASSLREYTEQYF.

Here the CDR3 reads CASSLRQPMNTEAFF. CDR3 DNA sequence: TGTGCCAGCAGCTTAAGACAGCCGATGAACACTGAAGCTTTCTTT. The chain combines TRBV7-2 with TRBJ1-1; D may be TRBD1 (5 bases). With 2 bases removed from V and 0 bases from J, the gap between germline ends came to 10 bases. The germline gives CDR1 SGHTA, CDR2 FQGNSA. CDR3 size: 15 residues.